This TCR beta chain is drawn from a study of molecular identifiers for immune sequencing clone quantification. This CDR3 is built from 16 residues. The V gene lost 4 bases and the J gene lost 1 base, with 19 bases spanning the gap. From germline, CDR1 is DFQATT and CDR2 SNEGSKA (reference sequence). TCRdb itself ran the PCR reads through MiXCR, one entry per CDR3 protein. The profile shows over 35,000 distinct CDR3 sequences, approximately 22% of them singletons. The sample was naive CD8+ T cells from blood, with Jurkat cell RNA spiked in. Subset indicated: FACS-sorted CD8+CD4-CCR7+CD45RA+ naive T cells. The receptor comes from a human donor in good health. Some libraries in this study had Jurkat cell RNA spiked in. The chain combines TRBV20-1 with TRBJ2-5; D is perhaps TRBD1 (5 bases). The CDR3 region is CSAIAAGAALQETQYF. In DNA, the CDR3 is TGCAGTGCTATTGCGGCTGGGGCCGCACTCCAAGAGACCCAGTACTTC.